A selection of T cell receptor beta chains follows, all from one sample in a study of blood T cell repertoires in COVID-19. Assay: immunoSEQ multiplex PCR; the TCRdb copy retains only in-frame clones and omits some. The table lists 150,000 or so clones, around four fifths of them singletons, with roughly 8% in the top ten. The sample taken for sequencing was PBMCs or T cells enriched from blood (not recorded which). The receptors derive from a woman aged 50 to 65 who had recovered from COVID-19. Both conserved end residues are part of each CDR3. The D gene is left open where the match is weak. Some rows mark clone size as missing; the rest say once, few, many or name a class of expanded clone.

few | - | TRBJ2-1 | TRBV7-2 | TGTGCCAGCAGCTTAAGAGGGCGCCCCTACAATGAGCAGTTCTTC | CASSLRGRPYNEQFF
- | - | TRBJ2-3 | TRBV5-1 | TGCGCCAGCAGCTTGGGGGGGCAAGGCACAGATACGCAGTATTTT | CASSLGGQGTDTQYF
- | TRBD2 | TRBJ2-7 | TRBV5-1 | TGCGCCAGCAGCATTAGCGGGAGTTCGGTTTACGAGCAGTACTTC | CASSISGSSVYEQYF
- | TRBD1 | TRBJ1-6 | TRBV4-1 | TGCGCCAGCAGCCAACAAATCGGGGGACAGAGCTCCTATAATTCACCCCTCCACTTT | CASSQQIGGQSSYNSPLHF
- | - | TRBJ2-3 | TRBV7-2 | TGTGCCAGCAGCTTAAGGTGGGAGCTTTCGACGCAGTATTTT | CASSLRWELSTQYF
- | - | TRBJ1-5 | TRBV4-3 | TGCGCCAGCAGCAAATATAAAGCTAGCAATCAGCCCCAGCATTTT | CASSKYKASNQPQHF
- | TRBD1 | TRBJ2-1 | TRBV5-8 | TGTGCCAGCAGCCCCGGGACAGACCACAATGAGCAGTTCTTC | CASSPGTDHNEQFF
- | - | TRBJ2-5 | TRBV4-1 | TGCGCCAGCAGCCAAGATTACCCCCCAGTCAACTTC | CASSQDYPPVNF
- | - | TRBJ1-1 | TRBV7-3 | TGTGCCAGCAGTTACGGAGGGTTAAACACTGAAGCTTTCTTT | CASSYGGLNTEAFF
- | - | TRBJ1-1 | TRBV3-1/TRBV3-2 | TGTGCCAGCAGCCAACGGGGAGTGGGGTCTGGGGCTTTCTTT | CASSQRGVGSGAFF
- | - | TRBJ2-5 | TRBV18 | TGTGCCAGCTCACCCCTCCGGTACCAAGAGACCCAGTACTTC | CASSPLRYQETQYF
- | - | TRBJ2-3 | TRBV6-2/TRBV6-3 | TGTGCCAGCAGTACGGTGGATACGCAGTATTTT | CASSTVDTQYF
- | - | TRBJ1-5 | TRBV28 | TGTGCCAGCGGCGGATCTACTCAGCCCCAGCATTTT | CASGGSTQPQHF
- | TRBD2 | TRBJ2-1 | TRBV4-3 | TGCGCCAGCAGCCAGGCTCCCGCTAGCGGGGGGCGGTACAATGAGCAGTTCTTC | CASSQAPASGGRYNEQFF
- | - | TRBJ1-5 | TRBV28 | TGTGCCAGCAGTTCGGATCAGCCCCAGCATTTT | CASSSDQPQHF
once | TRBD1 | TRBJ1-5 | TRBV6-5 | TGTGCCAGCGTCCGGGACAGGGATCAGCCCCAGCATTTT | CASVRDRDQPQHF
- | TRBD1 | TRBJ1-1 | TRBV5-1 | TGCGCCAGCAGCTTGGCTCTTTTGAGACAGGGGGCCACTGAAGCTTTCTTT | CASSLALLRQGATEAFF
- | TRBD1 | TRBJ1-2 | TRBV6-5 | TGTGCCACCGTGGACAGGGAATACACCTTC | CATVDREYTF
- | - | TRBJ2-2 | TRBV5-1 | TGCGCCAGCAGCTTGGCAATGGGGCCCGGGGAGCTGTTTTTT | CASSLAMGPGELFF
once | - | TRBJ2-3 | TRBV7-9 | TGTGCCAGCAGCTTACGGGCGGGAAGCACAGATACGCAGTATTTT | CASSLRAGSTDTQYF
- | TRBD2 | TRBJ2-7 | TRBV7-2 | TGTGCCAGCAGCATTGGACTAGCCAGCTACGAGCAGTACTTC | CASSIGLASYEQYF
once | - | TRBJ2-2 | TRBV5-6 | TGTGCCAGCAGCTTGAGAAGAACAGATTCCACCGGGGAGCTGTTTTTT | CASSLRRTDSTGELFF
- | - | TRBJ2-7 | TRBV27 | TGTGCCAGCAGTTTATCCCCAGGACGAGGACTGTACTTC | CASSLSPGRGLYF
- | - | TRBJ1-6 | TRBV6-2/TRBV6-3 | TGTGCCAGCAGTTACTCGTGGGACAATATCCTCCACTTT | CASSYSWDNILHF
- | TRBD2 | TRBJ2-3 | TRBV28 | TGTGCCAGCTCAGGACCTCGGCCTCCCTTGGGGACTAGCGGAGTCCATGGCACAGATACGCAGTATTTT | CASSGPRPPLGTSGVHGTDTQYF
- | - | TRBJ1-4 | TRBV7-9 | TGTGCCAGCAGCTTAGCGCGGGGCTTTAATGAAAAACTGTTTTTT | CASSLARGFNEKLFF
- | TRBD1 | TRBJ2-7 | TRBV15 | TGTGCCACCAGCAAGGACAGGTCACGCTACGAGCAGTACTTC | CATSKDRSRYEQYF
- | - | TRBJ1-2 | TRBV7-9 | TGTGCCAGCAGCTTGGAAACGGGGTCCAATGGCTACACCTTC | CASSLETGSNGYTF
- | TRBD2 | TRBJ2-7 | TRBV2 | TGTGCCAGCAGGGGAGGGTACGAGCAGTACTTC | CASRGGYEQYF
once | - | TRBJ1-1 | TRBV19 | TGTGCCAGTAGACCAATGGGCGTGAACACTGAAGCTTTCTTT | CASRPMGVNTEAFF
- | TRBD2 | TRBJ2-1 | TRBV25-1 | TGTGCCAGCAGTGATGGTCGGCGGGGGGGGTCCGATGAGCAGTTCTTC | CASSDGRRGGSDEQFF
- | - | TRBJ2-2 | TRBV28 | TGTGCCAGCAGTCCGCCGGACAGTTACACCGGGGAGCTGTTTTTT | CASSPPDSYTGELFF
large | - | TRBJ1-2 | TRBV7-9 | TGTGCCAGCAGCTTTCCCGGGAACTATGGCTACACCTTC | CASSFPGNYGYTF
once | TRBD2 | TRBJ2-5 | TRBV24-1 | TGTGCCACCAGTGACCGTGGACTAGCGGGAGAGACCCAGTACTTC | CATSDRGLAGETQYF
once | - | TRBJ2-7 | TRBV7-3 | TGTGCCAGCAGCTTACAGGGAGGAGGCTACGAGCAGTACTTC | CASSLQGGGYEQYF
- | - | TRBJ1-5 | TRBV7-6 | TGTGCCAGCAGCTTAGACGCAGATGCTCCCCAGCATTTT | CASSLDADAPQHF
- | - | TRBJ2-7 | TRBV28 | TGTGCCAGCACCAAGGGGTACGAGCAGTACTTC | CASTKGYEQYF
- | TRBD1 | TRBJ1-6 | TRBV7-2 | TGTGCCAGCAGCTTAGCGGAGGGGGCGGTGGCACCCCTCCACTTT | CASSLAEGAVAPLHF
- | TRBD2 | TRBJ2-3 | TRBV28 | TGTGCCAGCCTTGGACTAGCGGTAACAGATACGCAGTATTTT | CASLGLAVTDTQYF
- | - | TRBJ2-2 | TRBV6-2/TRBV6-3 | TGTGCCAGCAGTCCCCTTGACTACACCGGGGAGCTGTTTTTT | CASSPLDYTGELFF
- | TRBD1 | TRBJ2-7 | TRBV10-1 | TGCGCCAGCGGGGACAGGAAGCTGTACTTC | CASGDRKLYF
once | TRBD1 | TRBJ1-2 | TRBV5-5 | TGTGCCAGCAGCTTAAAGCCCACAGGGGTCGGGGGCTACACCTTC | CASSLKPTGVGGYTF
- | - | TRBJ1-6 | TRBV7-2 | TGTGCCAGCAGACCACCTACAGGGTCTAGTTCACCCCTCCACTTT | CASRPPTGSSSPLHF
- | TRBD2 | TRBJ2-3 | TRBV4-3 | TGCGCCAGCAGCCAAGATTCTCGGCGGGGGGCGGGAGATACGCAGTATTTT | CASSQDSRRGAGDTQYF
- | - | TRBJ1-2 | TRBV6-2/TRBV6-3 | TGTGCCAGCAGTTACAAGACAGTATATGGCTACACCTTC | CASSYKTVYGYTF
- | - | TRBJ1-3 | TRBV28 | TGTGCCAGCAGTTTAGTAGCCGCCCGCGGAAACACCATATATTTT | CASSLVAARGNTIYF
- | - | TRBJ1-1 | TRBV27 | TGTGCCAGCAGTTTTCCTCCAGGGGCGGGGAACACTGAAGCTTTCTTT | CASSFPPGAGNTEAFF
- | TRBD1 | TRBJ1-6 | TRBV12-3/TRBV12-4 | TGTGCCAGCAGGAGACAGGGTAGAATGGCCCTCCACTTT | CASRRQGRMALHF
- | TRBD1 | TRBJ1-2 | TRBV19 | TGTGCCAGTACCTATCGGGGACAGCTTAATAACTATGGCTACACCTTC | CASTYRGQLNNYGYTF
- | - | TRBJ1-1 | TRBV3-1/TRBV3-2 | TGTGCCAGCAGCCAGCGAGACACTGAAGCTTTCTTT | CASSQRDTEAFF
- | - | TRBJ1-5 | TRBV6-2/TRBV6-3 | TGTGCCAGCAGTTACCGGGTGACCAATCAGCCCCAGCATTTT | CASSYRVTNQPQHF
- | - | TRBJ1-1 | TRBV20-1 | TGCAGTGCTAAGCGAGCTGAAGCTTTCTTT | CSAKRAEAFF
- | - | TRBJ1-2 | TRBV5-4 | TGTGCCAGCAGCTCGAGGGCCGACTATGGCTACACCTTC | CASSSRADYGYTF
- | TRBD1 | TRBJ1-5 | TRBV28 | TGTGCCAGCAGCCGACGACAGGGACATCAGCCCCAGCATTTT | CASSRRQGHQPQHF
- | - | TRBJ1-1 | TRBV7-2 | TGTGCCAGCAGCATTCGACTACCTGGGGCTGAAGCTTTCTTT | CASSIRLPGAEAFF
- | - | TRBJ1-4 | TRBV28 | TGTGCCAGCGCGACTGGAGCCACGGGAGAGAGAAAACTGTTTTTT | CASATGATGERKLFF
few | TRBD1 | TRBJ1-1 | TRBV29-1 | TGCAGCGTCCTGGACAGGGTGAACACTGAAGCTTTCTTT | CSVLDRVNTEAFF